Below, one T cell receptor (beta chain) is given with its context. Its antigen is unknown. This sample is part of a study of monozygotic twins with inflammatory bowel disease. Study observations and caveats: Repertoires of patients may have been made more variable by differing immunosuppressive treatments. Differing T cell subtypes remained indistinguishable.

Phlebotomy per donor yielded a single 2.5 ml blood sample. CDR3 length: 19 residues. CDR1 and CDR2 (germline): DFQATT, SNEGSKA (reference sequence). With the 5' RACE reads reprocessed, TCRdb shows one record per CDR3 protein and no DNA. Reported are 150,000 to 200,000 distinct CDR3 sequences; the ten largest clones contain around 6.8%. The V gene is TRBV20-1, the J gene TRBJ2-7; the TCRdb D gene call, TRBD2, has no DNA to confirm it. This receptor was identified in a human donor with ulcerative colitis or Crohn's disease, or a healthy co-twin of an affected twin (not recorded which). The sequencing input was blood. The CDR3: CSARDPRPQTSGAPYEQYF.